The 21 T cell receptor beta chains given below trace back to one sample, sequenced in a study of blood T cell repertoires in COVID-19. The repertoire was sequenced with immunoSEQ multiplex PCR; TCRdb's copy has only in-frame clones and lacks some. The sample contains about half a million clones, about nine tenths of which appear only once. Sequences were obtained from PBMCs or T cells enriched from blood (not recorded which). Receptors were obtained from a woman aged 60-75 years who had recovered from COVID-19.

The chain is built from TRBV11-2 and TRBJ2-3; 10 nucleotides match TRBD2. The V and J ends lost 1 base and 6 bases, in that order; junction bases with no gene match: 4. The CDR3 length is 15 residues. The V gene's germline CDR1 is SGHAT and CDR2 FQNNGV. The CDR3 region is CASSLALAGSDTQYF. In DNA, the CDR3 is TGTGCCAGCAGCTTAGCACTAGCGGGGTCGGATACGCAGTATTTT.

The rearrangement links TRBV3-1 (or the pseudogene TRBV3-2) to TRBJ1-4; weak D call: TRBD1 (6 bases). This CDR3 has 15 amino acids. V was shortened by 1 base and J by 0 bases, with 6 bases between the two germline ends. The germline CDR1 and CDR2 sequences are LGHDT and YNNKEL (reference sequence). CDR3 bases: TGTGCCAGCAGCCAAGGACAGGCAACTAATGAAAAACTGTTTTTT. Protein: CASSQGQATNEKLFF.

This clone was seen once. The chain couples TRBV19 to TRBJ1-6, with D perhaps TRBD1 (6 bases). V was cut by 6 bases and J by 7 bases, with 10 bases left in between. The CDR3 loop spans 13 amino acids. CDR1 LNHDA and CDR2 SQIVND come from the germline V gene (reference sequence). CDR3 residues: CASRAGENSPLHF. In DNA, the CDR3 is TGTGCCAGTAGGGCAGGGGAAAATTCACCCCTCCACTTT. Together with reference TRBV19 and TRBJ1-6, the CDR3 gives the full variable domain: DGGITQSPKYLFRKEGQNVTLSCEQNLNHDAMYWYRQDPGQGLRLIYYSQIVNDFQKGDIAEGYSVSREKKESFPLTVTSAQKNPTAFYLCASRAGENSPLHFGNGTRLTVT.

The chain recombines TRBV9 with TRBJ2-1, with TRBD2 identical over 10 bases. The germline CDR1 and CDR2 sequences are SGDLS and YYNGEE. V gave up 1 base and J gave up 0 bases; unmatched junction bases: 10. This CDR3 is built from 19 residues. The CDR3 reads CASSVRGSGGQSSYNEQFF. As DNA, the CDR3 is TGTGCCAGCAGCGTAAGGGGTAGCGGGGGGCAGAGCTCCTACAATGAGCAGTTCTTC.

This chain uses TRBV2 with TRBJ2-2; tentatively, D is TRBD1 (6 bases). The CDR3 has 16 residues. Germline V gene lookup returns CDR1 SNHLY and CDR2 FYNNEI. Trimming removed 5 bases from V and 0 bases from J, with 13 bases in between. DNA of the CDR3: TGTGCCAGCAGTCTTTCTAGGACAGCGAACACCGGGGAGCTGTTTTTT. Protein product: CASSLSRTANTGELFF.

V and J are TRBV28 and TRBJ1-5; a weak D match, TRBD1 (5 bases). The V and J ends lost 1 base and 5 bases respectively, with 12 bases between them. The CDR3 spans 15 residues. CDR1 MDHEN and CDR2 SYDVKM come from the germline V gene. This CDR3 is CASSLSGQGYQPQHF. In DNA, the CDR3 is TGTGCCAGCAGTTTATCCGGGCAGGGTTATCAGCCCCAGCATTTT.

The chain links TRBV11-3 to TRBJ1-6; 7 bases agree with TRBD1. The CDR3 has 15 amino acids. Germline loops: CDR1 SGHNT, CDR2 YENEEA. Trimming removed 4 bases from V and 2 bases from J; junction bases left unmatched: 2. This CDR3 is CASSSGQAYNSPLHF. The CDR3 DNA follows: TGTGCCAGCAGCTCCGGACAGGCCTATAATTCACCCCTCCACTTT.

In regard to this clone: The sample holds other DNA sequences that translate to the same CDR3. The chain uses TRBV27 and TRBJ1-6, with a weak D call TRBD1 (5 bases). V lost 2 bases, J lost 10 bases, and 9 bases lay in between. This CDR3 has 13 amino acids. Germline V gene sequence: CDR1 MNHEY, CDR2 SMNVEV (reference sequence). CDR3 sequence reads: CASSLKGVSPLHF. The CDR3 DNA reads as TGTGCCAGCAGTTTAAAAGGGGTCTCACCCCTCCACTTT.

The CDR3 nucleotides are TGTGCCAGCTCACCAGCGGGGGCCGCGGACTATGGCTACACCTTC. It is translated as CASSPAGAADYGYTF. This chain connects TRBV18 to TRBJ1-2, with D perhaps matching TRBD1 (6 bases). The CDR3 has 15 amino acids. V was trimmed by 2 bases and J by 3 bases, leaving 13 bases between them. The V gene's germline CDR1 is KGHSH and CDR2 LQKENI.

The gene calls are TRBV10-2 and TRBJ1-6, with 10 bases aligning to TRBD1. The CDR3 is 18 residues long. Germline V lookup: CDR1 WSHSY, CDR2 SAAADI. Unmatched junction bases numbered 9, after V lost 6 bases and J lost 1 base. CDR3 in DNA: TGCGCCAGCAGCCTGACTGGACAGGGGGGTTCCTATAATTCACCCCTCCACTTT. Protein product: CASSLTGQGGSYNSPLHF.

The chain combines TRBV25-1 with TRBJ2-3; 7 nucleotides line up with TRBD2. The V and J ends lost 1 base and 11 bases, in that order; junction bases with no gene match: 6. The germline V gene encodes CDR1 MGHDK and CDR2 SYGVNS. The length of the CDR3 is 13 residues. This CDR3 is CASSESGGRGQYF. The CDR3 region has the DNA TGTGCCAGCAGTGAATCGGGGGGAAGGGGGCAGTATTTT.

Only one count was recorded for this clone. This chain links TRBV5-1 with TRBJ1-2; tentatively, D is TRBD1 (6 bases). This CDR3 region has 16 residues. Germline V gene lookup returns CDR1 SGHRS and CDR2 YFSETQ. V was cut by 4 bases and J by 0 bases, with 16 bases left in between. CDR3 protein: CASSPAVGGPNYGYTF. CDR3 coding DNA: TGCGCCAGCAGCCCCGCCGTTGGGGGCCCTAACTATGGCTACACCTTC.

Comment on this clone: This sample includes further DNA sequences coding for the same CDR3. This chain joins TRBV5-1 and TRBJ1-2; possibly TRBD1 for D (6 bases). Germline V gene lookup returns CDR1 SGHRS and CDR2 YFSETQ. CDR3 length: 13 residues. The V gene lost 3 bases and the J gene lost 2 bases, with 8 bases spanning the gap. This CDR3 reads CASSSGQNYGYTF. DNA of the CDR3: TGCGCCAGCAGCTCTGGACAGAACTATGGCTACACCTTC. The complete variable domain, with remaining parts taken from reference TRBV5-1 and TRBJ1-2, reads KAGVTQTPRYLIKTRGQQVTLSCSPISGHRSVSWYQQTPGQGLQFLFEYFSETQRNKGNFPGRFSGRQFSNSRSEMNVSTLELGDSALYLCASSSGQNYGYTFGSGTRLTVV.

The chain links TRBV2 to TRBJ2-7; 9 bases agree with TRBD1. Germline V gives CDR1 SNHLY, CDR2 FYNNEI. This CDR3 is 15 amino acids long. The ends lost 6 bases at V and 2 bases at J; junction bases unmatched: 8. Here the CDR3 DNA reads TGTGCCAGCAGAGAGACAGGGGGGTGGACCTACGAGCAGTACTTC. Its translation is CASRETGGWTYEQYF.

The V call is TRBV30, the J call TRBJ1-2; unclear D gene. The CDR3 sequence is 14 residues long. The germline V gene has CDR1 GTSNPN and CDR2 SVGIG (reference sequence). Trimming left V 0 bases short and J 2 bases short, with 10 bases between. CDR3 DNA sequence: TGTGCCTGGAGTGTCGGAGGAGCGAACTATGGCTACACCTTC. It codes for CAWSVGGANYGYTF.

The V call is TRBV5-1, the J call TRBJ1-5, with TRBD1 identical over 8 bases. The junction had 5 bases not matched to a gene; V was cut back by 0 bases and J by 6 bases. Germline lookup yields CDR1 SGHRS and CDR2 YFSETQ. This CDR3 is built from 15 residues. The CDR3 DNA reads as TGCGCCAGCAGCTTGGGGACAGGGATTGGTCAGCCCCAGCATTTT. Protein sequence: CASSLGTGIGQPQHF.

This chain joins TRBV12-3 or TRBV12-4 and TRBJ1-6; D remains ambiguous. V dropped 4 bases and J dropped 9 bases, with 4 bases sitting between them. The CDR3 consists of 11 residues. This CDR3 reads CASSSGSPLHF. The CDR3 bases are TGTGCCAGCAGTTCCGGTTCACCCCTCCACTTT.

There are many counts of this clone. The chain recombines TRBV7-9 with TRBJ2-1, with 7 positions matching TRBD2. Germline V lookup: CDR1 SEHNR, CDR2 FQNEAQ (reference sequence). After removal of 5 bases from V and 6 bases from J, the junction contained 10 bases not matched to a gene. The CDR3 covers 15 residues. Here the CDR3 reads CASSPERGVLNEQFF. The CDR3 nucleotides are TGTGCCAGCAGCCCCGAACGGGGGGTCCTCAATGAGCAGTTCTTC.

The J gene is TRBJ1-1, the V gene TRBV25-1, with D maybe TRBD1 (6 bases). V was cut by 2 bases and J by 1 base, with 11 bases left in between. CDR1 MGHDK and CDR2 SYGVNS come from the germline V gene. The CDR3 covers 15 residues. CDR3 DNA: TGTGCCAGCAGTGAAAGACAGGCAGGGAACACTGAAGCTTTCTTT. Amino acid sequence: CASSERQAGNTEAFF. Variable domain in full (rest from reference TRBV25-1 and TRBJ1-1): EADIYQTPRYLVIGTGKKITLECSQTMGHDKMYWYQQDPGMELHLIHYSYGVNSTEKGDLSSESTVSRIRTEHFPLTLESARPSHTSQYLCASSERQAGNTEAFFGQGTRLTVV.

This rearrangement joins TRBV7-6 to TRBJ2-2; 9 bases match TRBD1. Germline CDR1 and CDR2: SGHVS and FNYEAQ. Trimming removed 5 bases from V and 6 bases from J; junction bases left unmatched: 7. The CDR3 has 15 residues. In DNA form, the CDR3 reads TGTGCCAGCAGCCCCCGGACAGGGGAGGCCGGGGAGCTGTTTTTT. It yields the protein CASSPRTGEAGELFF.

This sequence joins TRBV11-2 and TRBJ2-7; tentative D call: TRBD2 (7 bases). This CDR3 is 17 amino acids long. Germline CDR1 and CDR2: SGHAT and FQNNGV. V gave up 4 bases and J gave up 2 bases, with 21 bases separating them. DNA of the CDR3: TGTGCCAGCAGCTCCATAGCCGGCCGGGGGGCCCCCTACGAGCAGTACTTC. Protein: CASSSIAGRGAPYEQYF.